The 16 T cell receptor beta chains reported below all come from one sample, sequenced in a study of OX40 agonist ivuxolimab in advanced cancers. Generated by immunoSEQ multiplex PCR, the TCRdb table keeps only in-frame clones and is missing some. The data contain 80,000 to 95,000 clones, 91% of them singletons. The sequencing used CD4+ or CD8+ T cells sorted from blood, collected in a trial of the OX40 agonist ivuxolimab. All receptors come from an adult with an advanced solid tumor such as melanoma, head and neck, liver or kidney cancer.

The chain couples TRBV5-1 to TRBJ2-2, with TRBD1 identical over 7 bases. The germline gives CDR1 SGHRS, CDR2 YFSETQ. The CDR3 is 15 amino acids. V shed 0 bases and J 3 bases; nucleotides not matched to a gene: 2. The CDR3: CASSLVTGYTGELFF. The DNA for the CDR3 is TGCGCCAGCAGCTTGGTGACAGGGTACACCGGGGAGCTGTTTTTT.

The V call is TRBV27, the J call TRBJ2-5; no clear D gene. Trimming pared 9 bases from V and 5 bases from J, leaving 13 bases between. The length of the CDR3 is 12 residues. CDR1 is MNHEY and CDR2 is SMNVEV in the germline V gene (reference sequence). The CDR3, as DNA: TGTGCCAGTGGGTCCGCCAGGGAGACCCAGTACTTC. Amino acids: CASGSARETQYF.

V and J are TRBV6-4 and TRBJ2-7; perhaps TRBD1 as D (6 bases). Germline-derived CDR1 and CDR2 are MRHNA and SNTAGT. The CDR3 is 14 residues long. V lost 4 bases, J lost 2 bases, and 12 bases lay in between. CDR3 coding DNA: TGTGCCAGCAGTGGAAAGGGACACACCTACGAGCAGTACTTC. As protein: CASSGKGHTYEQYF.

The chain uses TRBV9 and TRBJ2-2; D may be TRBD1 (7 bases). Deletions cut 4 bases from V and 7 bases from J, with 17 bases between. The CDR3 has 15 residues. Germline lookup yields CDR1 SGDLS and CDR2 YYNGEE. The CDR3 region has the DNA TGTGCCAGCAGCCCAGGGGGAGGATTAGTCGGGGAGCTGTTTTTT. This sequence encodes CASSPGGGLVGELFF. The full variable domain, completed using reference TRBV9 and TRBJ2-2, is DSGVTQTPKHLITATGQRVTLRCSPRSGDLSVYWYQQSLDQGLQFLIQYYNGEERAKGNILERFSAQQFPDLHSELNLSSLELGDSALYFCASSPGGGLVGELFFGEGSRLTVL.

The chain is built from TRBV7-9 and TRBJ2-7, with a possible D match to TRBD2 (10 bases). Germline values: CDR1 SEHNR, CDR2 FQNEAQ (reference sequence). Trimming shortened V by 5 bases and J by 0 bases, and 23 bases separated the two germline ends. The CDR3 contains 18 residues. CDR3 sequence reads: CASSLGTGSSGSSYEQYF. For the CDR3, the DNA is TGTGCCAGCAGCCTTGGGACAGGGTCTAGCGGGAGCTCCTACGAGCAGTACTTC.

V is TRBV4-1 and J is TRBJ2-1; 10 bases map to TRBD1. CDR3 size: 16 residues. Germline V lookup: CDR1 MGHRA, CDR2 YSYEKL. V lost 1 base and J lost 5; bases outside the gene matches: 5. DNA for the CDR3: TGCGCCAGCAGCCAAGTGGGACAGGGGCTCAACAATGAGCAGTTCTTC. Its translation: CASSQVGQGLNNEQFF.

The gene calls are TRBV4-2 and TRBJ1-4, with 12 bases matching TRBD1. CDR3 length: 15 residues. CDR1 and CDR2 from the germline V gene are LGHNA and YNFKEQ. J lost 5 bases, V lost 5 bases, and 3 bases had no gene match. The CDR3 region is CASSAGTGGNEKLFF. In nucleotides, the CDR3 is TGTGCCAGCAGCGCCGGGACAGGGGGCAATGAAAAACTGTTTTTT.

This clone occurred once. This chain links TRBV13 with TRBJ1-1; tentative D call: TRBD1 (6 bases). Trimming stripped 4 bases from V and 4 bases from J, with 10 bases between. Germline V lookup: CDR1 PRHDT, CDR2 FYEKMQ (reference sequence). There are 13 residues in the CDR3. CDR3 region: CASSSTGPTEAFF. For the CDR3, the DNA is TGTGCCAGCAGCTCTACAGGGCCCACTGAAGCTTTCTTT.

The gene calls are TRBV28 and TRBJ2-4; TRBD1 matches 8 bases. J gave up 8 bases and V 3 bases, and 9 bases lay outside the gene matches. The CDR3 covers 15 residues. Germline V CDR1 and CDR2: MDHEN, SYDVKM. CDR3 sequence: CASSFVLRQGHIQYF. The CDR3 bases are TGTGCCAGCAGTTTCGTATTAAGACAGGGGCACATTCAGTACTTC.

The V call is TRBV11-3, the J call TRBJ2-1; 7 bases agree with TRBD2. The germline V gene encodes CDR1 SGHNT and CDR2 YENEEA. Unmatched junction bases numbered 9, after V lost 0 bases and J lost 7 bases. This CDR3 is 16 amino acids long. The CDR3 region is CASSLDIRLAANEQFF. The CDR3 DNA sequence: TGTGCCAGCAGCTTAGACATTAGGCTAGCGGCTAATGAGCAGTTCTTC.

The genes are TRBV9 and TRBJ2-3, with 7 bases that match TRBD2. The CDR3 loop spans 15 amino acids. The V gene end was trimmed by 0 bases and the J gene end by 0 bases; junction bases not matched to a gene: 1. Per germline, CDR1 SGDLS and CDR2 YYNGEE. The CDR3 DNA is TGTGCCAGCAGCGTAGATAGCGGGAGCACAGATACGCAGTATTTT. As protein: CASSVDSGSTDTQYF.

The chain is built from TRBV11-3 and TRBJ2-7; D uncertain. The CDR3 has 14 residues. Germline CDR1 is SGHNT and CDR2 is YENEEA. The V and J ends lost 4 bases and 2 bases respectively, with 12 bases between them. The CDR3, as DNA: TGTGCCAGCAGCTCAGTTGGGCAGCCCTACGAGCAGTACTTC. Translating it yields CASSSVGQPYEQYF.

The chain combines TRBV5-4 with TRBJ2-5, with 9 bases lining up with TRBD1. Germline-derived CDR1 and CDR2 are SGHNT and YYREEE (reference sequence). V lost 4 bases to trimming and J lost 0 bases; unmatched junction nucleotides: 4. The CDR3 loop spans 15 amino acids. The CDR3 protein is CASSARDRDQETQYF. The CDR3 bases are TGTGCCAGCAGCGCGCGGGACAGGGACCAAGAGACCCAGTACTTC.

V gene TRBV5-6 combines with J gene TRBJ2-1; TRBD2 agrees at 8 bases. V gave up 4 bases and J gave up 0 bases; unmatched junction bases: 3. The CDR3 is made up of 15 amino acids. Germline loops: CDR1 SGHDT, CDR2 YYEEEE. The CDR3 region is CASSTSGSSYNEQFF. The CDR3, as DNA: TGTGCCAGCAGCACTAGCGGTAGCTCCTACAATGAGCAGTTCTTC.

The rearrangement uses TRBV29-1 and TRBJ2-3; D not resolved. The CDR3 totals 11 residues. The germline CDR1 and CDR2 sequences are SQVTM and ANQGSEA. V was pared by 5 bases and J by 0 bases, with 3 bases between. CDR3 bases: TGCAGCGTTCAAAGCACAGATACGCAGTATTTT. Its protein is CSVQSTDTQYF.

The J gene is TRBJ2-7, the V gene TRBV18; no clear D gene. Trimming cost V 2 bases and J 3 bases, with 5 bases left between them. CDR1 is KGHSH and CDR2 is LQKENI in the germline V gene. The CDR3 contains 12 residues. The CDR3 bases are TGTGCCAGCTCACCAGGGAACTACGAGCAGTACTTC. It specifies CASSPGNYEQYF.